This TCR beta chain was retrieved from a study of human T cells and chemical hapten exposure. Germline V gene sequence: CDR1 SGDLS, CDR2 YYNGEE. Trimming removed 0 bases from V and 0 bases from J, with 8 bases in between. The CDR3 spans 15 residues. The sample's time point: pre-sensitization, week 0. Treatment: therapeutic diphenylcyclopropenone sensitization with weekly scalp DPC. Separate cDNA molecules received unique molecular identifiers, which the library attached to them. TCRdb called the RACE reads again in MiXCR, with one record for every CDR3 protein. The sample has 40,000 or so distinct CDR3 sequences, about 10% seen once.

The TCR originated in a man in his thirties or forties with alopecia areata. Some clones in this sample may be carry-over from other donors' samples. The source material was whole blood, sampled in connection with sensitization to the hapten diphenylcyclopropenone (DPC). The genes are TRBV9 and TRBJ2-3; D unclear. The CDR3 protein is CASSVAVDSTDTQYF. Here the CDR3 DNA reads TGTGCCAGCAGCGTAGCTGTTGACAGCACAGATACGCAGTATTTT.